Described below is a single T cell receptor (beta chain) sequence and its context. Its antigen remains unidentified. PCR primers comprised 60 Vbeta and 13 Jbeta primers. The table came from immunoSEQ multiplex PCR; TCRdb's copy has only in-frame clones and leaves some out. Seen here are under 200,000 clones, 75% to 80% observed once, and the top ten hold over 2.5%. The data stem from a study of cytomegalovirus exposure and HLA in healthy donors. The study, taken as a whole, reports: TCR beta sequences reportedly predicted most subjects' HLA-A and HLA-B alleles accurately. Investigators reported some 150 TCR beta chains as tied to cytomegalovirus.

V lost 0 bases and J lost 10, with 19 bases in between. CDR1 and CDR2 from the germline V gene are SGHRS and YFSETQ. The CDR3 totals 15 residues. This sequence originates from a woman aged 40 to 50 in good health and CMV-seropositive. The J gene is TRBJ1-1, the V gene TRBV5-1, with a tentative D call TRBD1 (5 bases). Sequencing input: PBMCs. The DNA for the CDR3 is TGCGCCAGCAGCTTGGAGGGGACTGTGAATAATGGAGCTTTCTTT. This sequence encodes CASSLEGTVNNGAFF.